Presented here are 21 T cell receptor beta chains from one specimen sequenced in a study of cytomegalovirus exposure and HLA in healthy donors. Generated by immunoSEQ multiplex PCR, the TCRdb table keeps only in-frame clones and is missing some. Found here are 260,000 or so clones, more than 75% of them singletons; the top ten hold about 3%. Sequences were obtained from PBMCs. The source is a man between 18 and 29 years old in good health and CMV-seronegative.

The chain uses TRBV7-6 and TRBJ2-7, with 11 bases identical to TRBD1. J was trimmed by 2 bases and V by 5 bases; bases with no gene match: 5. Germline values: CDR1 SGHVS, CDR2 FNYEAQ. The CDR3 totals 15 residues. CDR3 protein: CASSQGQGVTYEQYF. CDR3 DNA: TGTGCCAGCAGCCAGGGACAGGGGGTAACCTACGAGCAGTACTTC.

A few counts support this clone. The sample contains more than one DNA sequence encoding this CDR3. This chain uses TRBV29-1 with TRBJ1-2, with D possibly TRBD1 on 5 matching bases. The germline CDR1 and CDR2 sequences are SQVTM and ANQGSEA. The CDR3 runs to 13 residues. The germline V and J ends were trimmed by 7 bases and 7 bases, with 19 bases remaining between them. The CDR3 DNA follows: TGCAGCGCCCAATCCCAATGGGGGGGTGGCTACACCTTC. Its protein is CSAQSQWGGGYTF.

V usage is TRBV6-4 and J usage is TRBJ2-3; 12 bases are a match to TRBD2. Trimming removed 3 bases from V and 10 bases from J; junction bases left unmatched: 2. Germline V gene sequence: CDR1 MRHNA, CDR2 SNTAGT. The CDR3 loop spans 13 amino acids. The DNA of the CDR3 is TGTGCCAGCAGTGAACTAGCGGGGGGCCCGCAGTATTTT. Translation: CASSELAGGPQYF.

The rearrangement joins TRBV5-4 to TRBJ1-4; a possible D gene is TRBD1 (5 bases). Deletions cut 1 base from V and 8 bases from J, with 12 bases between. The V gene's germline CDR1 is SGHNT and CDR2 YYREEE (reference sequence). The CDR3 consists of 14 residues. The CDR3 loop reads CASSLQGGGEKLFF. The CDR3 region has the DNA TGTGCCAGCAGCTTGCAGGGTGGAGGGGAAAAACTGTTTTTT. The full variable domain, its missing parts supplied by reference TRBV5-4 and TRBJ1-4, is ETGVTQSPTHLIKTRGQQVTLRCSSQSGHNTVSWYQQALGQGPQFIFQYYREEENGRGNFPPRFSGLQFPNYSSELNVNALELDDSALYLCASSLQGGGEKLFFGSGTQLSVL.

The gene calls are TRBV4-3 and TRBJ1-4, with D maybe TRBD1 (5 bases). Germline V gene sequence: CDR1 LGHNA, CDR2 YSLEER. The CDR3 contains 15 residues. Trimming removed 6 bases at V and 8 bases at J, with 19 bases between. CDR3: CASSPNRDSWEKLFF. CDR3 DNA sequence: TGCGCCAGCAGTCCTAATAGGGACTCCTGGGAAAAACTGTTTTTT.

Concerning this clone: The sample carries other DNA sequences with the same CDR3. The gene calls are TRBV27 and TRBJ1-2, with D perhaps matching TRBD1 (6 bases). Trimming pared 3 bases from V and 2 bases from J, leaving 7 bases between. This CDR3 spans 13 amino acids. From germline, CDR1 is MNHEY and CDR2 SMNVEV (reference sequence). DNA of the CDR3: TGTGCCAGCAGTTTTCAGGGGAACTATGGCTACACCTTC. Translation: CASSFQGNYGYTF.

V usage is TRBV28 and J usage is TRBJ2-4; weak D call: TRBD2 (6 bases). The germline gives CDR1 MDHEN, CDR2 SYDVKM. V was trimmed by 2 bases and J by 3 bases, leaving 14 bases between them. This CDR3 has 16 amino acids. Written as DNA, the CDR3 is TGTGCCAGCAGTTTAGGAGGGAATAAGGACAAAAACATTCAGTACTTC. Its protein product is CASSLGGNKDKNIQYF.

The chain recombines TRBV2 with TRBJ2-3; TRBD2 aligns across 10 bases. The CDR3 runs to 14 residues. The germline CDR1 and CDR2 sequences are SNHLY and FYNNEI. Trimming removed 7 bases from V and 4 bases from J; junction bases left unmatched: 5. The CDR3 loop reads CASMEREGPDTQYF. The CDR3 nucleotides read TGTGCCAGCATGGAGCGGGAGGGCCCAGATACGCAGTATTTT.

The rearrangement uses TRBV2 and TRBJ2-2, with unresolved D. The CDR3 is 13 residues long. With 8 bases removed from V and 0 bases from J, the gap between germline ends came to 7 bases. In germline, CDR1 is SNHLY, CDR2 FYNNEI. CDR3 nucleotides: TGTGCCAGCGTCCCAGCGAACACCGGGGAGCTGTTTTTT. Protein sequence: CASVPANTGELFF.

CDR3 protein: CAWATGLVPGNTIYF. CDR3 in DNA: TGTGCCTGGGCAACAGGGCTTGTCCCTGGAAACACCATATATTTT. The chain joins TRBV30 to TRBJ1-3, with D perhaps matching TRBD1 (6 bases). Trimming stripped 5 bases from V and 2 bases from J, with 16 bases between. There are 15 residues in the CDR3. Germline CDR1 reads GTSNPN; CDR2 reads SVGIG (reference sequence). Supplemented by reference TRBV30 and TRBJ1-3, the full variable domain reads SQTIHQWPATLVQPVGSPLSLECTVEGTSNPNLYWYRQAAGRGLQLLFYSVGIGQISSEVPQNLSASRPQDRQFILSSKKLLLSDSGFYLCAWATGLVPGNTIYFGEGSWLTVV.

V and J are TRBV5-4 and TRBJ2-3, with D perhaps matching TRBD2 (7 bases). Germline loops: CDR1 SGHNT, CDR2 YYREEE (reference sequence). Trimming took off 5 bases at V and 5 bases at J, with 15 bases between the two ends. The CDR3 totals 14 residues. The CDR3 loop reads CASSLGGQIDTQYF. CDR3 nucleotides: TGTGCCAGCAGTCTGGGGGGGCAGATAGATACGCAGTATTTT.

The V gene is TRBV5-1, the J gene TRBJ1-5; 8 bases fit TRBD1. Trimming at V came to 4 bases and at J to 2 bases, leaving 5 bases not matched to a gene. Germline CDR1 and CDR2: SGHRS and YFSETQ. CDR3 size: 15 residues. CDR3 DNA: TGCGCCAGCAGCCTGACAGGGGTTGGCAATCAGCCCCAGCATTTT. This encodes CASSLTGVGNQPQHF. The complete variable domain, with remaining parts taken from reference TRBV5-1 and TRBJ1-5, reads KAGVTQTPRYLIKTRGQQVTLSCSPISGHRSVSWYQQTPGQGLQFLFEYFSETQRNKGNFPGRFSGRQFSNSRSEMNVSTLELGDSALYLCASSLTGVGNQPQHFGDGTRLSIL.

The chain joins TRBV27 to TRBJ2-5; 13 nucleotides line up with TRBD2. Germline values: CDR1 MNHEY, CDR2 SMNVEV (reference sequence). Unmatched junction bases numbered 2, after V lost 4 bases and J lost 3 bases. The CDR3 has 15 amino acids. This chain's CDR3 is CASSWGLAGKETQYF. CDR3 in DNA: TGTGCCAGCAGTTGGGGACTAGCGGGGAAAGAGACCCAGTACTTC.

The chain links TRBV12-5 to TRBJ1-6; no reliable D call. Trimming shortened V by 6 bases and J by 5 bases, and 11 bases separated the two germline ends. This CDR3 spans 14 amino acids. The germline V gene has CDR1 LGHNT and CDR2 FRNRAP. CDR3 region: CASGATGNNSPLHF. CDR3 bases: TGTGCTAGTGGCGCGACTGGAAATAATTCACCCCTCCACTTT.

CDR3 amino acids: CASRRQGNTGELFF. The CDR3 coding sequence is TGTGCCAGCAGGAGACAGGGGAACACCGGGGAGCTGTTTTTT. V gene TRBV27 combines with J gene TRBJ2-2; 7 positions agree with TRBD1. The CDR3 extends over 14 amino acids. V was clipped by 6 bases and J by 1 base; unmatched bases: 2. Per germline, CDR1 MNHEY and CDR2 SMNVEV (reference sequence).

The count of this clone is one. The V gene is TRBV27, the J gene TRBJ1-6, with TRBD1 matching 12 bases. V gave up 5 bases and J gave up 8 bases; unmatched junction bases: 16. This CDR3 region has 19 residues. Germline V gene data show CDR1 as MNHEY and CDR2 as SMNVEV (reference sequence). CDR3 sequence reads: CASSPSPGQGARADSPLHF. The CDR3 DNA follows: TGTGCCAGCAGTCCGTCGCCGGGACAGGGGGCCCGAGCGGATTCACCCCTCCACTTT.

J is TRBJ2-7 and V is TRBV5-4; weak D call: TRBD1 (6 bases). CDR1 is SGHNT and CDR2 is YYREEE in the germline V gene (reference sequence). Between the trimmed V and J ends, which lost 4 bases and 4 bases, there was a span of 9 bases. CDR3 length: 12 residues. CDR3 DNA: TGTGCCAGCAGCCCGGACAGATACGAGCAGTACTTC. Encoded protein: CASSPDRYEQYF.

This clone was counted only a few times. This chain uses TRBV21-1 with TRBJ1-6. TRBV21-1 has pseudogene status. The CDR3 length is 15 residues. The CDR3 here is CASRTVGRGDSPLHF. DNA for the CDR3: TGTGCCAGCAGAACGGTCGGACGGGGGGATTCACCCCTCCACTTT.

CDR3 coding DNA: TGCAGCGTAAAGTGGAATGGCGGGGGTTACAATGAGCAGTTCTTC. Its protein product is CSVKWNGGGYNEQFF. V gene TRBV29-1 combines with J gene TRBJ2-1; 7 nucleotides agree with TRBD2. The V gene's germline CDR1 is SQVTM and CDR2 ANQGSEA. V dropped 6 bases and J dropped 4; count of bases not matched to a gene: 12. CDR3 length: 15 amino acids.

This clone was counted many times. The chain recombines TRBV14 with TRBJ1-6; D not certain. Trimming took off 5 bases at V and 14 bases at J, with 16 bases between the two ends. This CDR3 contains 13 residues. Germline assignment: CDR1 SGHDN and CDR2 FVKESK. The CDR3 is CASSYGRRGALHF. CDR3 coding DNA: TGTGCCAGCAGCTACGGACGCCGCGGGGCCCTCCACTTT.

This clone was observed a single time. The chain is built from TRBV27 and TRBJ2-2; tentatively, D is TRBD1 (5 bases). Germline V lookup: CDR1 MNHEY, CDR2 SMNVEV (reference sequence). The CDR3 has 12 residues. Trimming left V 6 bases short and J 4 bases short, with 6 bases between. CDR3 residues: CASRDSTGELFF. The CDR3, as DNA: TGTGCCAGCAGAGACAGCACCGGGGAGCTGTTTTTT.